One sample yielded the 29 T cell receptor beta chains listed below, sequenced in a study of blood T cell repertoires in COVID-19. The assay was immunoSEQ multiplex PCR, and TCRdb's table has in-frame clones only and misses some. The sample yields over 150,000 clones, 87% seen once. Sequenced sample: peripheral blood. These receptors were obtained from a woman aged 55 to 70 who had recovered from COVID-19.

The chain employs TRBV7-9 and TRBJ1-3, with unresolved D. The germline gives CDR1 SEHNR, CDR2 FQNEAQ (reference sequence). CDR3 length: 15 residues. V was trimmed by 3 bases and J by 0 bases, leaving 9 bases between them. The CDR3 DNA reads TGTGCCAGCAGCTTCGGTCTTAGCTCTGGAAACACCATATATTTT. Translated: CASSFGLSSGNTIYF.

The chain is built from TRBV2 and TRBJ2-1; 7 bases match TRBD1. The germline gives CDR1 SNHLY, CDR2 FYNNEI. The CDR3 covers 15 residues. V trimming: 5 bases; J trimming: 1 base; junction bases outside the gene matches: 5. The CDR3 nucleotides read TGTGCCAGCAGTACACAGGGGTCGTCCTACAATGAGCAGTTCTTC. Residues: CASSTQGSSYNEQFF. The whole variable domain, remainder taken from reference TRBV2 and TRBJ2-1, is EPEVTQTPSHQVTQMGQEVILRCVPISNHLYFYWYRQILGQKVEFLVSFYNNEISEKSEIFDDQFSVERPDGSNFTLKIRSTKLEDSAMYFCASSTQGSSYNEQFFGPGTRLTVL.

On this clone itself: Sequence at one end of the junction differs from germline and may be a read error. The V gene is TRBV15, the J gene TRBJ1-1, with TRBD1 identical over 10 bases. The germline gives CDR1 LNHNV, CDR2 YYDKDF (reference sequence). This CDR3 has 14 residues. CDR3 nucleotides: TGTGCCACCTATCCGGGACAGGGGAACGCTGAAGCTTTCTTT. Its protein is CATYPGQGNAEAFF.

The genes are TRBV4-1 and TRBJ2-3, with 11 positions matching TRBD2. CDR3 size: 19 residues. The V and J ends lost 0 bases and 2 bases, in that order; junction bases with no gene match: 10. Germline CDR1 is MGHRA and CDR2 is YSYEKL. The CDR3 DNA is TGCGCCAGCAGCCAAGACGGTCCGGCTAGCGGGGGGACCACAGATACGCAGTATTTT. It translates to CASSQDGPASGGTTDTQYF.

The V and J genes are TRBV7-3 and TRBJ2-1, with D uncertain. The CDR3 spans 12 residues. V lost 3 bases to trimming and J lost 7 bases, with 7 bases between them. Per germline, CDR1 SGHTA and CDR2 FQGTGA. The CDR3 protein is CASSFSGNEQFF. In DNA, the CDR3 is TGTGCCAGCAGCTTTTCCGGGAATGAGCAGTTCTTC.

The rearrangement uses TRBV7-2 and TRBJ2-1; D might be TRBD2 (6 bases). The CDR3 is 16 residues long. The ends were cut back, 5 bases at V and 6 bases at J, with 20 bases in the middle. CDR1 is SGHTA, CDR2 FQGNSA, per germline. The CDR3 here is CASSRGWRGAFNEQFF. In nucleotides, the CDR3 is TGTGCCAGCAGCAGAGGTTGGCGGGGAGCTTTCAATGAGCAGTTCTTC.

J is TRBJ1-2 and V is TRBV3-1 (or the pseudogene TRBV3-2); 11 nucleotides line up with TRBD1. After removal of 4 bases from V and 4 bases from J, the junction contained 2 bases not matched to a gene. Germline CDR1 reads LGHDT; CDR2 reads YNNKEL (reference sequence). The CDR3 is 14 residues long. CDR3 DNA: TGTGCCAGCAGCCTGGACAGGGGGCTCTATGGCTACACCTTC. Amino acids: CASSLDRGLYGYTF.

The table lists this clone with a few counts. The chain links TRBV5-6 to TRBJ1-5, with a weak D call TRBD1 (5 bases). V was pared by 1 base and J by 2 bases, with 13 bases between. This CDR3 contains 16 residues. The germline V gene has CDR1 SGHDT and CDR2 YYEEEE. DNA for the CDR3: TGTGCCAGCAGCTTGTTGGGGGGAAGGGGCAATCAGCCCCAGCATTTT. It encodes CASSLLGGRGNQPQHF. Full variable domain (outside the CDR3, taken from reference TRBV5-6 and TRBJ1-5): DAGVTQSPTHLIKTRGQQVTLRCSPKSGHDTVSWYQQALGQGPQFIFQYYEEEERQRGNFPDRFSGHQFPNYSSELNVNALLLGDSALYLCASSLLGGRGNQPQHFGDGTRLSIL.

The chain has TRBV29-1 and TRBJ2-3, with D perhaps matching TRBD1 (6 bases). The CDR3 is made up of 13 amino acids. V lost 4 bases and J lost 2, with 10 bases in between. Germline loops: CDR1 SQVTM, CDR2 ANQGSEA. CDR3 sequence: CSVAGQNTDTQYF. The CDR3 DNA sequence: TGCAGCGTTGCCGGACAGAACACAGATACGCAGTATTTT.

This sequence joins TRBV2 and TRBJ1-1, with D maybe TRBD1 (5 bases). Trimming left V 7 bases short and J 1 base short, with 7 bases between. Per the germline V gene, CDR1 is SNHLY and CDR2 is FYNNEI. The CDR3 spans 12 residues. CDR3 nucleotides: TGTGCCAGCATGGGGGGGAACACTGAAGCTTTCTTT. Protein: CASMGGNTEAFF.

As DNA, the CDR3 is TGTGCCAGCAGTTCGGCGGGGACGGAGGCCAAAAACATTCAGTACTTC. Its protein is CASSSAGTEAKNIQYF. V gene TRBV28 combines with J gene TRBJ2-4; perhaps TRBD2 as D (6 bases). The CDR3 sequence is 16 residues long. Germline CDR1 is MDHEN and CDR2 is SYDVKM. The V and J ends lost 4 bases and 1 base respectively, with 14 bases between them.

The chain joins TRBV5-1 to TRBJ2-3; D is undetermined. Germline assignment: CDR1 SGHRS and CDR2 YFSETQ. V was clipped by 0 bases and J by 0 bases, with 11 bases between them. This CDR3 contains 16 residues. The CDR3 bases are TGCGCCAGCAGCTTGGAGATCACAGCTAGCACAGATACGCAGTATTTT. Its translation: CASSLEITASTDTQYF. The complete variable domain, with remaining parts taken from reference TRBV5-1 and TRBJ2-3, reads KAGVTQTPRYLIKTRGQQVTLSCSPISGHRSVSWYQQTPGQGLQFLFEYFSETQRNKGNFPGRFSGRQFSNSRSEMNVSTLELGDSALYLCASSLEITASTDTQYFGPGTRLTVL.

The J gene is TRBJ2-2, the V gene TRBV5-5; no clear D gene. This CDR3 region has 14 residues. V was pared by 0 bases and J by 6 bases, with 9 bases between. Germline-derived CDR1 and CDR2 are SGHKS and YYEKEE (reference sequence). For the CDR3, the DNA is TGTGCCAGCAGCTTGGAGCCCGCTTCCGGGGAGCTGTTTTTT. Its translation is CASSLEPASGELFF. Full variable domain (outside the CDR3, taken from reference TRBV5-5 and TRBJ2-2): DAGVTQSPTHLIKTRGQQVTLRCSPISGHKSVSWYQQVLGQGPQFIFQYYEKEERGRGNFPDRFSARQFPNYSSELNVNALLLGDSALYLCASSLEPASGELFFGEGSRLTVL.

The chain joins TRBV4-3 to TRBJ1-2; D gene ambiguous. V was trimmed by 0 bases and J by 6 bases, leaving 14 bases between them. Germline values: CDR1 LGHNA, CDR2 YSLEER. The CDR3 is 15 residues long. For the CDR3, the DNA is TGCGCCAGCAGCCAAGATTACGGGCGCGGGGATGGCTACACCTTC. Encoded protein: CASSQDYGRGDGYTF.

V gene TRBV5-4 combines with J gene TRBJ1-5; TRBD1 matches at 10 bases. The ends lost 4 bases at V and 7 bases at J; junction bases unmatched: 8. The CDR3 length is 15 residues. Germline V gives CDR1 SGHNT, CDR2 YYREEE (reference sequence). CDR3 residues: CASSLMGTGAQPQHF. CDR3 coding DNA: TGTGCCAGCAGCCTGATGGGGACAGGGGCCCAGCCCCAGCATTTT.

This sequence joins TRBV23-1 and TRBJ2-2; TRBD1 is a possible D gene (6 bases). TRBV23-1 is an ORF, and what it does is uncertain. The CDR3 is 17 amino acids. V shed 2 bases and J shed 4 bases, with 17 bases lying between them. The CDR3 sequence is CASSQAAPTGTTGELFF. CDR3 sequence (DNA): TGCGCCAGCAGTCAAGCGGCCCCCACAGGGACCACCGGGGAGCTGTTTTTT.

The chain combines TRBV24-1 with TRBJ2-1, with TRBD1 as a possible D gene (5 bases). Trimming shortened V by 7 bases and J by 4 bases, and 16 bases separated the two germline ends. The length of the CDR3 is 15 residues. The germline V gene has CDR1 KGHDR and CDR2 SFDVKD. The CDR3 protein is CATSLKGVSYNEQFF. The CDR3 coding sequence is TGTGCCACCAGCCTTAAAGGGGTCAGTTACAATGAGCAGTTCTTC.

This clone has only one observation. The CDR3 loop reads CASSAMRGGSNQPQHF. The CDR3, as DNA: TGTGCCAGCAGCGCGATGAGGGGGGGGAGCAATCAGCCCCAGCATTTT. The V call is TRBV6-2 or TRBV6-3, the J call TRBJ1-5, with a weak D call TRBD1 (6 bases). This CDR3 is built from 16 residues. Between the trimmed V and J ends, which lost 6 bases and 1 base, there was a span of 16 bases. Germline V gene data show CDR1 as MNHEY and CDR2 as SVGEGT.

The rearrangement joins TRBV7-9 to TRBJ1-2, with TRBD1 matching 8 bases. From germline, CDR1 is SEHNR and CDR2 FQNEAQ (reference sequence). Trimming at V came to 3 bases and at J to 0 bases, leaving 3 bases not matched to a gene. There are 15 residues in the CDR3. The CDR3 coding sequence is TGTGCCAGCAGCTTCCAGGGGGCCTCTAACTATGGCTACACCTTC. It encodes CASSFQGASNYGYTF.

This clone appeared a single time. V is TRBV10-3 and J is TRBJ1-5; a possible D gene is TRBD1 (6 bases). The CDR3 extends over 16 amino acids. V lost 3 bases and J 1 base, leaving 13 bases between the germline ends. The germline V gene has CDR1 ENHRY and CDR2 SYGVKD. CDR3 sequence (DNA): TGTGCCATCAGTGACGGCGGGGGGCTGAGCAATCAGCCCCAGCATTTT. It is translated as CAISDGGGLSNQPQHF.

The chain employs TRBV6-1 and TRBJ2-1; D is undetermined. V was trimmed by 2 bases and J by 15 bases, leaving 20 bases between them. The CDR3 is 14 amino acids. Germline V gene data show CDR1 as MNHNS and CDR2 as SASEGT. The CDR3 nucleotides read TGTGCCAGCAGTGAAACTTCCGTTGCGCCCCGCCGGTTCTTC. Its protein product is CASSETSVAPRRFF.

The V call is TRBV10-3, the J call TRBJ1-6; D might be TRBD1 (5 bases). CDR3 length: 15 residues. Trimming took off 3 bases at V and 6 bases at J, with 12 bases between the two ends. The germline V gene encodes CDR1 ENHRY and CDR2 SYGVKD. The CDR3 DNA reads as TGTGCCATCAGTGAACAGGAGGGCCCTAATTCACCCCTCCACTTT. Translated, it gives CAISEQEGPNSPLHF.

CDR3 sequence: CAISPGTSGGEETQYF. The CDR3 nucleotides read TGTGCCATCAGTCCCGGGACTAGCGGGGGGGAGGAGACCCAGTACTTC. The chain links TRBV10-3 to TRBJ2-5; 16 positions match TRBD2. In germline, CDR1 is ENHRY, CDR2 SYGVKD. The ends lost 5 bases at V and 5 bases at J; junction bases unmatched: 5. The CDR3 is 16 residues long.

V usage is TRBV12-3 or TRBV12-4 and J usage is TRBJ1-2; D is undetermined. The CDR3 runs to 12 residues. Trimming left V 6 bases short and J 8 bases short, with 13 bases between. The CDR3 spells CASSLFSSGYTF. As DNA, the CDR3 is TGTGCCAGCAGCTTGTTTAGTAGCGGCTACACCTTC.

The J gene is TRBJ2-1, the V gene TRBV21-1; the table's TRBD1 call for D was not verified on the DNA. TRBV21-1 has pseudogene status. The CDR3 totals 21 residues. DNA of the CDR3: TGTGCCAGCAGCAAAGGGAGGGCCAGGGGGCACAATAGGAGCTCCTACAATGAGCAGTTCTTC. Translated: CASSKGRARGHNRSSYNEQFF.

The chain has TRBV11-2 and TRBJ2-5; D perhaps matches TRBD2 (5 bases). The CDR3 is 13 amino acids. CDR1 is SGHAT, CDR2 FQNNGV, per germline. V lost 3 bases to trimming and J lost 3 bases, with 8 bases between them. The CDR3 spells CASSFPAEETQYF. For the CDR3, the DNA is TGTGCCAGCAGCTTTCCAGCGGAAGAGACCCAGTACTTC.

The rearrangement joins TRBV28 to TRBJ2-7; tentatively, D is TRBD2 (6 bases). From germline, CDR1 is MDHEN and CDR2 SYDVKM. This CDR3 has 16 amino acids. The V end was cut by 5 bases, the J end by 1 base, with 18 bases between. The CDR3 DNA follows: TGTGCCAGCAGTCCCGGAGGGGCCGGCAGTTCCTACGAGCAGTACTTC. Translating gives CASSPGGAGSSYEQYF.

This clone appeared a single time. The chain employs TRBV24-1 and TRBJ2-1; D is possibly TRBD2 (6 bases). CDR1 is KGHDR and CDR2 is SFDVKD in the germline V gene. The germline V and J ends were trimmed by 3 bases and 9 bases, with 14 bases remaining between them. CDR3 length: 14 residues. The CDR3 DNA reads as TGTGCCACCAGTGATCCTCTTAAAGCGGGTGAGCAGTTCTTC. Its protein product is CATSDPLKAGEQFF.

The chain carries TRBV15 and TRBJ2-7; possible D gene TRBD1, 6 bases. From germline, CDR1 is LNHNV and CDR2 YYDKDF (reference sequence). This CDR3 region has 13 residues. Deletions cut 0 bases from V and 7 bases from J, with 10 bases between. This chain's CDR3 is CATSRDEGEEQYF. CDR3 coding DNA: TGTGCCACCAGCAGAGATGAGGGGGAAGAGCAGTACTTC.